Listed below are T cell receptor beta chains from one sample, sequenced in a study of T cell responses to AZD1222 COVID-19 vaccine. Only in-frame clones appear in the TCRdb table, and some are missing; sequencing was by immunoSEQ multiplex PCR. The sample comprises approximately 220,000 clones, about 92% of which are singletons, and less than 1.2% rests with the top ten. The material sequenced was peripheral blood, taken on day 0 of MenACWY control vaccination. All receptors derive from an adult in good health. The CDR3 runs from the conserved cysteine through the conserved F or W. Fields, in order: CDR3 protein, CDR3 DNA, D gene, J gene, clone size, V gene. A D gene is named only where the DNA matches it firmly. Clone size is given for some rows only: seen once, a few or many times, or a class if the clone is expanded.

CDR3aa: CASSTPDRRLNTEAFF
CDR3nt: TGTGCCAGCAGCACTCCGGACAGGAGATTGAACACTGAAGCTTTCTTT
d_gene: TRBD1
j_gene: TRBJ1-1
abundance: -
v_gene: TRBV7-9

CDR3aa: CASSLRGPDEQFF
CDR3nt: TGTGCCAGCAGCCTAAGGGGGCCCGATGAGCAGTTCTTC
d_gene: TRBD1
j_gene: TRBJ2-1
abundance: -
v_gene: TRBV3-1/TRBV3-2

CDR3aa: CASSPGRGSSYSNQPQHF
CDR3nt: TGTGCCAGCAGCCCCGGTAGGGGGAGCAGTTATAGCAATCAGCCCCAGCATTTT
d_gene: -
j_gene: TRBJ1-5
abundance: -
v_gene: TRBV7-6

CDR3aa: CASSVRGTNYGYTF
CDR3nt: TGTGCCAGCAGCGTCCGGGGGACTAACTATGGCTACACCTTC
d_gene: -
j_gene: TRBJ1-2
abundance: -
v_gene: TRBV2

CDR3aa: CATNPGVANYGYTF
CDR3nt: TGTGCCACTAACCCTGGGGTAGCTAACTATGGCTACACCTTC
d_gene: -
j_gene: TRBJ1-2
abundance: once
v_gene: TRBV19

CDR3aa: CASSLWGRTGGENFF
CDR3nt: TGTGCCAGCAGTTTATGGGGGAGGACAGGGGGCGAAAATTTCTTT
d_gene: TRBD1
j_gene: TRBJ1-1
abundance: once
v_gene: TRBV28

CDR3aa: CASRPPGRAIDEQYF
CDR3nt: TGTGCCAGCAGGCCACCCGGCAGGGCTATTGACGAGCAGTACTTC
d_gene: -
j_gene: TRBJ2-7
abundance: -
v_gene: TRBV6-5

CDR3aa: CASSSGNQPQHF
CDR3nt: TGTGCCAGCAGTTCAGGGAATCAGCCCCAGCATTTT
d_gene: -
j_gene: TRBJ1-5
abundance: -
v_gene: TRBV28

CDR3aa: CAWSFGYNEQFF
CDR3nt: TGTGCCTGGAGCTTCGGGTACAATGAGCAGTTCTTC
d_gene: -
j_gene: TRBJ2-1
abundance: -
v_gene: TRBV30

CDR3aa: CASSKQGSGSYQPQHF
CDR3nt: TGCGCCAGCAGTAAACAGGGGTCTGGCAGTTATCAGCCCCAGCATTTT
d_gene: TRBD1
j_gene: TRBJ1-5
abundance: -
v_gene: TRBV23-1

CDR3aa: CASSPSSGNTIYF
CDR3nt: TGTGCCAGCTCACCTTCCAGTGGAAACACCATATATTTT
d_gene: -
j_gene: TRBJ1-3
abundance: -
v_gene: TRBV18

CDR3aa: CASRASDGTTYNSPLHF
CDR3nt: TGTGCCAGCAGGGCATCTGACGGGACAACTTATAATTCACCCCTCCACTTT
d_gene: -
j_gene: TRBJ1-6
abundance: once
v_gene: TRBV2

CDR3aa: CASSLLTGTGGRQPQHF
CDR3nt: TGTGCCAGCAGTTTATTAACCGGGACAGGGGGGCGGCAGCCCCAGCATTTT
d_gene: TRBD1
j_gene: TRBJ1-5
abundance: once
v_gene: TRBV28

CDR3aa: CASGLGGGNTEAFF
CDR3nt: TGTGCTAGTGGTTTGGGTGGAGGGAACACTGAAGCTTTCTTT
d_gene: -
j_gene: TRBJ1-1
abundance: once
v_gene: TRBV12-5

CDR3aa: CASSFLGGSNEKLFF
CDR3nt: TGTGCCAGCAGTTTTCTGGGAGGATCTAATGAAAAACTGTTTTTT
d_gene: -
j_gene: TRBJ1-4
abundance: -
v_gene: TRBV28

CDR3aa: CASSLYGGTSEAFF
CDR3nt: TGCGCCAGCAGCTTGTACGGGGGGACCTCTGAAGCTTTCTTT
d_gene: -
j_gene: TRBJ1-1
abundance: -
v_gene: TRBV5-1

CDR3aa: CASSPTLYTQYF
CDR3nt: TGTGCCAGCAGCCCGACTCTATATACGCAGTATTTT
d_gene: -
j_gene: TRBJ2-3
abundance: -
v_gene: TRBV7-9

CDR3aa: CASSPRGGGNTIYF
CDR3nt: TGTGCCAGCAGCCCCAGGGGAGGTGGAAACACCATATATTTT
d_gene: -
j_gene: TRBJ1-3
abundance: -
v_gene: TRBV11-2

CDR3aa: CASSPSLSYNSPLHF
CDR3nt: TGTGCCAGCAGCCCCTCTCTCTCCTATAATTCACCCCTCCACTTT
d_gene: -
j_gene: TRBJ1-6
abundance: -
v_gene: TRBV3-1/TRBV3-2

CDR3aa: CASSPRGDNSGNTIYF
CDR3nt: TGTGCCAGCAGCCCAAGGGGGGACAACTCTGGAAACACCATATATTTT
d_gene: -
j_gene: TRBJ1-3
abundance: -
v_gene: TRBV9

CDR3aa: CASSYRSASNEKLFF
CDR3nt: TGTGCCAGCAGTTACCGCTCAGCTTCTAATGAAAAACTGTTTTTT
d_gene: -
j_gene: TRBJ1-4
abundance: once
v_gene: TRBV6-6

CDR3aa: CASSPTARNQPQHF
CDR3nt: TGTGCCAGCAGCCCGACAGCCCGCAATCAGCCCCAGCATTTT
d_gene: -
j_gene: TRBJ1-5
abundance: -
v_gene: TRBV3-1/TRBV3-2

CDR3aa: CASRAGGRQETQYF
CDR3nt: TGTGCCAGCAGAGCGGGGGGGCGCCAAGAGACCCAGTACTTC
d_gene: TRBD2
j_gene: TRBJ2-5
abundance: -
v_gene: TRBV6-6

CDR3aa: CASSLPWDVRPQPQHF
CDR3nt: TGTGCCAGTAGTCTCCCCTGGGACGTAAGACCCCAGCCCCAGCATTTT
d_gene: -
j_gene: TRBJ1-5
abundance: -
v_gene: TRBV19

CDR3aa: CASSNVYSPLHF
CDR3nt: TGTGCCAGCAGCAATGTTTACTCACCCCTCCACTTT
d_gene: -
j_gene: TRBJ1-6
abundance: -
v_gene: TRBV11-2

CDR3aa: CAWSHKLAGPGGQYF
CDR3nt: TGTGCCTGGAGTCACAAACTAGCGGGGCCAGGCGGGCAGTATTTT
d_gene: TRBD2
j_gene: TRBJ2-3
abundance: -
v_gene: TRBV30

CDR3aa: CASSYSAGGTEAFF
CDR3nt: TGTGCCAGCAGTTACTCCGCTGGGGGCACTGAAGCTTTCTTT
d_gene: -
j_gene: TRBJ1-1
abundance: -
v_gene: TRBV6-6

CDR3aa: CASSQAGQKYSPLHF
CDR3nt: TGTGCCAGCAGCCAAGCGGGACAGAAGTATTCACCCCTCCACTTT
d_gene: TRBD1
j_gene: TRBJ1-6
abundance: -
v_gene: TRBV3-1/TRBV3-2

CDR3aa: CASSLGSAAGQETQYF
CDR3nt: TGTGCCAGCAGCTTAGGGTCGGCGGCCGGGCAAGAGACCCAGTACTTC
d_gene: -
j_gene: TRBJ2-5
abundance: once
v_gene: TRBV7-2

CDR3aa: CASSQGGTVTMYGYTF
CDR3nt: TGTGCCAGCAGCCAAGGAGGGACAGTCACTATGTATGGCTACACCTTC
d_gene: TRBD1
j_gene: TRBJ1-2
abundance: once
v_gene: TRBV4-2

CDR3aa: CASGQPNSPLHF
CDR3nt: TGTGCCAGCGGACAGCCTAATTCACCCCTCCACTTT
d_gene: -
j_gene: TRBJ1-6
abundance: -
v_gene: TRBV6-5

CDR3aa: CSASMYSNQPQHF
CDR3nt: TGCAGTGCTAGTATGTATAGCAATCAGCCCCAGCATTTT
d_gene: -
j_gene: TRBJ1-5
abundance: -
v_gene: TRBV20-1

CDR3aa: CASSVVPDTLRETQYF
CDR3nt: TGTGCCAGCAGCGTAGTTCCGGACACCCTTCGGGAGACCCAGTACTTC
d_gene: -
j_gene: TRBJ2-5
abundance: -
v_gene: TRBV9

CDR3aa: CASKRDRNNHGELFF
CDR3nt: TGTGCCAGCAAGCGGGACAGGAACAACCACGGGGAGCTGTTTTTT
d_gene: -
j_gene: TRBJ2-2
abundance: -
v_gene: TRBV2

CDR3aa: CASSLTEWPRDF
CDR3nt: TGTGCCAGCAGCTTGACAGAATGGCCCCGCGACTTC
d_gene: -
j_gene: TRBJ2-5
abundance: few
v_gene: TRBV5-6

CDR3aa: CASSRGQANSPLHF
CDR3nt: TGTGCCAGCAGCCGAGGACAGGCGAATTCACCCCTCCACTTT
d_gene: TRBD1
j_gene: TRBJ1-6
abundance: -
v_gene: TRBV6-2/TRBV6-3

CDR3aa: CASSLAGYGYTF
CDR3nt: TGTGCCAGCAGCTTGGCCGGGTATGGCTACACCTTC
d_gene: -
j_gene: TRBJ1-2
abundance: -
v_gene: TRBV5-6

CDR3aa: CASSRGMSSGNTIYF
CDR3nt: TGTGCCAGTAGTCGGGGAATGAGCTCTGGAAACACCATATATTTT
d_gene: -
j_gene: TRBJ1-3
abundance: -
v_gene: TRBV19

CDR3aa: CASSPGGMNTEAFF
CDR3nt: TGTGCCAGCAGTCCTGGGGGTATGAACACTGAAGCTTTCTTT
d_gene: -
j_gene: TRBJ1-1
abundance: -
v_gene: TRBV6-5

CDR3aa: CASSDGTGVTEAFF
CDR3nt: TGTGCCAGCAGCGATGGGACAGGGGTAACTGAAGCTTTCTTT
d_gene: TRBD1
j_gene: TRBJ1-1
abundance: -
v_gene: TRBV9

CDR3aa: CASSSPTLMDRDYGYTF
CDR3nt: TGTGCCAGCAGCTCCCCGACCCTAATGGACAGGGACTATGGCTACACCTTC
d_gene: TRBD1
j_gene: TRBJ1-2
abundance: -
v_gene: TRBV5-4

CDR3aa: CASRRSSNYGYTF
CDR3nt: TGTGCCAGCAGGCGGAGTTCTAACTATGGCTACACCTTC
d_gene: -
j_gene: TRBJ1-2
abundance: -
v_gene: TRBV14

CDR3aa: CASSWGQGGRETQYF
CDR3nt: TGTGCCAGCAGCTGGGGACAGGGAGGGCGAGAGACCCAGTACTTC
d_gene: TRBD1
j_gene: TRBJ2-5
abundance: -
v_gene: TRBV5-4

CDR3aa: CASSKPGTGGDYGYTF
CDR3nt: TGTGCCAGCAGCAAACCCGGGACAGGGGGCGACTATGGCTACACCTTC
d_gene: TRBD1
j_gene: TRBJ1-2
abundance: -
v_gene: TRBV7-2

CDR3aa: CASSGGGGASEQFF
CDR3nt: TGTGCCAGCAGCGGCGGCGGGGGGGCTAGTGAGCAGTTCTTC
d_gene: TRBD2
j_gene: TRBJ2-1
abundance: -
v_gene: TRBV7-6

CDR3aa: CASSVGLGNTIYF
CDR3nt: TGTGCCAGCAGCGTAGGACTTGGAAACACCATATATTTT
d_gene: -
j_gene: TRBJ1-3
abundance: -
v_gene: TRBV9

CDR3aa: CASSPWGRGANVLTF
CDR3nt: TGTGCCAGCAGTCCCTGGGGGAGGGGGGCCAACGTCCTGACTTTC
d_gene: -
j_gene: TRBJ2-6
abundance: -
v_gene: TRBV6-5

CDR3aa: CASRAGSTDTQYF
CDR3nt: TGTGCCAGCAGAGCGGGGAGCACAGATACGCAGTATTTT
d_gene: TRBD2
j_gene: TRBJ2-3
abundance: -
v_gene: TRBV12-3/TRBV12-4

CDR3aa: CASSLGTGQSRSPVF
CDR3nt: TGCGCCAGCAGCTTGGGGACAGGGCAGTCCCGCAGTCCGGTCTTC
d_gene: TRBD1
j_gene: TRBJ2-1
abundance: -
v_gene: TRBV5-1

CDR3aa: CASGDRDRILVYGYTF
CDR3nt: TGTGCCAGCGGAGACCGGGACAGGATCTTAGTCTATGGCTACACCTTC
d_gene: TRBD1
j_gene: TRBJ1-2
abundance: -
v_gene: TRBV27

CDR3aa: CASSVETSGVYNEQFF
CDR3nt: TGTGCCAGCAGCGTAGAAACTAGCGGGGTCTACAATGAGCAGTTCTTC
d_gene: TRBD2
j_gene: TRBJ2-1
abundance: -
v_gene: TRBV9

CDR3aa: CASSPIIASGNTIYF
CDR3nt: TGTGCCAGCAGCCCCATCATAGCCTCTGGAAACACCATATATTTT
d_gene: -
j_gene: TRBJ1-3
abundance: once
v_gene: TRBV28

CDR3aa: CASSAGRTNYGYTF
CDR3nt: TGTGCCAGTAGCGCGGGACGGACCAACTATGGCTACACCTTC
d_gene: -
j_gene: TRBJ1-2
abundance: -
v_gene: TRBV19

CDR3aa: CASSPTWEDSNQPQHF
CDR3nt: TGTGCCAGCAGCCCAACTTGGGAGGATAGCAATCAGCCCCAGCATTTT
d_gene: -
j_gene: TRBJ1-5
abundance: -
v_gene: TRBV7-9

CDR3aa: CASSQIARLRGGETQYF
CDR3nt: TGTGCCAGCAGCCAAATCGCCCGGCTCCGCGGGGGGGAGACCCAGTACTTC
d_gene: TRBD2
j_gene: TRBJ2-5
abundance: -
v_gene: TRBV3-1/TRBV3-2

CDR3aa: CASSRQGGNTEAFF
CDR3nt: TGTGCCAGCAGCCGACAGGGGGGAAACACTGAAGCTTTCTTT
d_gene: TRBD1
j_gene: TRBJ1-1
abundance: few
v_gene: TRBV6-4

CDR3aa: CASSQTGALRTEAFF
CDR3nt: TGTGCCAGCAGCCAGACAGGGGCCTTGAGGACTGAAGCTTTCTTT
d_gene: TRBD1
j_gene: TRBJ1-1
abundance: -
v_gene: TRBV3-1/TRBV3-2

CDR3aa: CASSASRSEGDEQFF
CDR3nt: TGTGCCAGCAGCGCATCTAGAAGTGAGGGCGATGAGCAGTTCTTC
d_gene: -
j_gene: TRBJ2-1
abundance: -
v_gene: TRBV9